This T cell receptor beta chain is drawn from a study of T cell changes during pregnancy in multiple sclerosis. Some clones are missing from TCRdb's copy, which holds only in-frame ones; the method was immunoSEQ multiplex PCR. Of just over 55,000 clones in the sample, under 95% were seen once. The CDR3 extends over 15 amino acids. Germline CDR1 is SEHNR and CDR2 is FQNEAQ (reference sequence). Trimming removed 3 bases from V and 4 bases from J, with 15 bases in between. The receptor was isolated from a female donor in good health, enrolled as a control in a pregnancy study. The specimen comprised peripheral blood, sampled after pregnancy. The chain employs TRBV7-9 and TRBJ1-2, with D uncertain. In nucleotides, the CDR3 is TGTGCCAGCAGCTTGGGCAGGCCGCCGAGCTATGGCTACACCTTC. Amino acids: CASSLGRPPSYGYTF.